This T cell receptor (beta chain) is from a study of blood T cell repertoires in COVID-19. Study context: Both acute and convalescent COVID-19 samples were obtained from the United States, Italy and Spain. Sources were T cells, B-cell-depleted T cells, or PBMCs; the material itself was cDNA or gDNA.

Per the germline V gene, CDR1 is ENHRY and CDR2 is SYGVKD. This CDR3 region has 13 residues. V lost 5 bases and J 1 base, leaving 7 bases between the germline ends. Some clones are missing from TCRdb's copy, which holds only in-frame ones; the method was immunoSEQ multiplex PCR. The data hold more than 40,000 clones, with about 88% observed a single time. Sequencing was performed on peripheral blood. This chain uses TRBV10-3 with TRBJ2-3; D is undetermined. The origin of this receptor is a man in his fifties with acute or convalescent COVID-19. This chain's CDR3 is CAISTTGTDTQYF. Here the CDR3 DNA reads TGTGCCATCAGTACCACAGGCACAGATACGCAGTATTTT.